One and the same sample provided the 25 T cell receptor beta chains below, sequenced in a study of tumor-infiltrating lymphocytes in primary liver carcinoma. TCR beta cDNA was reverse-transcribed from about 500 ng of total RNA. The reaction used a constant-region primer and ProtoScript II reverse transcriptase. Three-round nested multiplex PCR performed with slightly modified ARM-PCR produced the TCR beta libraries. Two initial PCR rounds of ten to eleven cycles each paired TRBV1-TRBV30 forward primers with a C-beta reverse primer. MiXCR, applied by TCRdb to the multiplex PCR reads, yields one record per CDR3 protein. The table lists 150,000 to 200,000 distinct CDR3 sequences, 65% of them singletons. It was unsorted whole blood that yielded blood RNA, and germline DNA was also extracted. Sequenced sample: peripheral blood. These receptors all stem from a woman aged 55-75 years with primary liver carcinoma and hepatitis B virus infection.

Remarks on this clonotype: No conserved phenylalanine or tryptophan ends this CDR3, so it is likely a read error. This chain links TRBV11-1 with TRBJ2-3; 9 bases map to TRBD1. Per germline, CDR1 SGHAT and CDR2 FQDESV (reference sequence). The length of the CDR3 is 15 residues. J lost 2 bases, V lost 6 bases, and 6 bases had no gene match. The DNA of the CDR3 is TGTGCCAGCAGTCTCCGACAGGGGGACACAGATACGCAGTATCTT. Translating it yields CASSLRQGDTDTQYL.

V is TRBV11-3 and J is TRBJ1-5; D unresolved. V was cut by 2 bases and J by 11 bases, with 13 bases left in between. Germline V gives CDR1 SGHNT, CDR2 YENEEA. The CDR3 consists of 13 residues. CDR3 coding DNA: TGTGCCAGCAGCTTAAGCAGGAACCAGTCCCAGCATTTT. This codes for CASSLSRNQSQHF.

On this clonotype itself: At one of its ends the junction is not consistent with the germline gene, which may arise from a read error. The chain joins TRBV11-3 to TRBJ2-3; a possible D gene is TRBD2 (5 bases). Germline CDR1 and CDR2: SGHNT and YENEEA. The CDR3 is 15 residues long. The CDR3 DNA reads TGTGCCAGTAGCTTTACTCGGGAAAAAGCAGATACGCAGTATTTT. This codes for CASSFTREKADTQYF. The full variable domain, in which reference TRBV11-3 and TRBJ2-3 provide the parts outside the CDR3, is EAGVVQSPRYKIIEKKQPVAFWCNPISGHNTLYWYLQNLGQGPELLIRYENEEAVDDSQLPKDRFSAERLKGVDSTLKIQPAELGDSAVYLCASSFTREKADTQYFGPGTRLTVL.

A few counts support this clonotype. The germline gene is not matched at one end of the junction; a read error may be the cause. This chain joins TRBV7-8 and TRBJ1-1, with TRBD1 as a possible D gene (5 bases). This CDR3 spans 13 amino acids. The germline V gene has CDR1 SGHVS and CDR2 FQNEAQ. The CDR3 protein is CAGSFNGGTEAFF. The CDR3 bases are TGTGCCGGCAGCTTTAACGGGGGCACTGAAGCTTTCTTT.

The chain carries TRBV18 and TRBJ2-4, with 7 bases identical to TRBD1. CDR3 length: 15 residues. Germline CDR1 is KGHSH and CDR2 is LQKENI. Trimming took 6 bases from V and 3 from J; bases not matched to a gene: 8. The CDR3 is CASSRKGDSKNIQYF. The CDR3 DNA reads as TGTGCCAGCTCCCGGAAGGGGGACAGCAAAAACATTCAGTACTTC.

The V call is TRBV7-2, the J call TRBJ2-5; 10 nucleotides agree with TRBD1. Germline CDR1 is SGHTA and CDR2 is FQGNSA. V lost 5 bases and J lost 3; bases outside the gene matches: 27. There are 22 residues in the CDR3. The CDR3 here is CASSLVSRDRGWWTTHEETQYF. The CDR3 DNA is TGTGCCAGCAGCCTAGTTTCCCGGGACAGGGGTTGGTGGACCACGCATGAAGAGACCCAGTACTTC.

Details on this clonotype: Mismatch with germline at one junction end may stem from a read error. This chain uses TRBV11-3 with TRBJ2-5, with 9 nucleotides matching TRBD1. CDR1 and CDR2 (germline): SGHNT, YENEEA. This CDR3 is 15 amino acids long. This chain's CDR3 is CARSIHRGLGETQYF. CDR3 in DNA: TGTGCCCGCAGCATACACAGGGGGCTGGGAGAGACCCAGTACTTC.

This clonotype came up once. This clone may be a read error of a much larger clone one base away. The chain couples TRBV10-3 to TRBJ1-2, with 8 positions matching TRBD1. Germline V gene lookup returns CDR1 ENHRY and CDR2 SYGVKD. The length of the CDR3 is 14 residues. The trim removed 4 bases at V and 7 bases at J, leaving 8 bases unmatched. CDR3 residues: CAISVGRGQGGYTF. CDR3 nucleotide sequence: TGTGCCATCAGTGTCGGCAGGGGGCAGGGTGGCTACACCTTC.

This clonotype appeared many times. The CDR3 DNA reads TGTGCCAGCAGTTACCGAGGGGGACGGGGGGGAAACACCATATATTTT. Protein: CASSYRGGRGGNTIYF. The chain joins TRBV6-6 to TRBJ1-3; D is perhaps TRBD1 (6 bases). Trimming removed 2 bases at V and 4 bases at J, with 15 bases between. Germline V CDR1 and CDR2: MNHNY, SVGAGI (reference sequence). The CDR3 covers 16 residues.

The chain carries TRBV6-5 and TRBJ2-3, with D unresolved. Deletions cut 10 bases from V and 3 bases from J, with 14 bases between. The CDR3 loop spans 13 amino acids. CDR1 and CDR2 (germline): MNHEY, SVGAGI. CDR3 coding DNA: TGTGCCACGTCCCTGCCGAGGACAGATACGCAGTATTTT. Protein: CATSLPRTDTQYF.

This chain links TRBV28 with TRBJ1-2; D is ambiguous. The V end was cut by 11 bases, the J end by 6 bases, with 19 bases between. The CDR3 totals 13 residues. From germline, CDR1 is MDHEN and CDR2 SYDVKM. In DNA form, the CDR3 reads TGTGCCTATAGGTCGGCCCCGTGGGATGGCTACACCTTC. Translation: CAYRSAPWDGYTF.

Here the CDR3 reads CARTAGGEQPQHF. CDR3 sequence (DNA): TGTGCCAGAACAGCGGGGGGCGAACAGCCCCAGCATTTT. The chain employs TRBV12-3 or TRBV12-4 and TRBJ1-5, with a weak D call TRBD1 (6 bases). Trimming pared 9 bases from V and 7 bases from J, leaving 16 bases between. There are 13 residues in the CDR3.

By frequency in the sample, this clonotype is medium-sized. The CDR3 spells CASSLLGQSAFF. Here the CDR3 DNA reads TGTGCCAGCAGCTTATTGGGACAGAGCGCTTTCTTT. The V gene is TRBV11-2, the J gene TRBJ1-1; TRBD1 matches 7 bases. Trimming removed 2 bases from V and 11 bases from J; junction bases left unmatched: 5. CDR1 is SGHAT and CDR2 is FQNNGV in the germline V gene. The CDR3 consists of 12 residues.

In this sample, this clonotype turned up many times. V usage is TRBV4-2 and J usage is TRBJ1-2; D remains unclear. CDR3 length: 15 residues. V lost 1 base and J 7 bases, leaving 16 bases between the germline ends. Germline CDR1 reads LGHNA; CDR2 reads YNFKEQ. The CDR3 coding sequence is TGTGCCAGCAGCCAAGGTGAATCCCGAGGGAGTGGCTACACCTTC. Encoded protein: CASSQGESRGSGYTF.

Points on this clonotype: Since a much larger clone is just one base distant, this may be a read error. The chain employs TRBV29-1 and TRBJ2-7; possibly TRBD1 or TRBD2 for D (5 bases each). V was clipped by 6 bases and J by 4 bases, with 16 bases between them. Germline V gene lookup returns CDR1 SQVTM and CDR2 ANQGSEA. The CDR3 extends over 13 amino acids. CDR3 sequence reads: CSVGTSTRYEQYF. CDR3 sequence (DNA): TGCAGCGTGGGGACCTCCACTCGGTACGAGCAGTACTTC.

This clonotype showed up just a few times. J is TRBJ1-5 and V is TRBV28; D is unclear. Germline CDR1 MDHEN, CDR2 SYDVKM. This CDR3 has 16 residues. The V gene lost 2 bases and the J gene lost 2 bases, with 13 bases spanning the gap. In nucleotides, the CDR3 is TGTGCCAGCAGTTTAAGAAGTTTTGAAGGCAATCAGCCCCAGCATTTT. This gives the protein CASSLRSFEGNQPQHF.

This clonotype appeared a few times. A much larger clone is a single base away; this may be a read error. The CDR3 does not end in the conserved phenylalanine or tryptophan, so this is likely a read error. DNA for the CDR3: TGTGCCAGCAGACTAGCGGACACCGGGGAGCTGTTTTCT. Its protein is CASRLADTGELFS. This rearrangement joins TRBV6-2 or TRBV6-3 to TRBJ2-2, with 8 positions matching TRBD2. Trimming took 6 bases from V and 3 from J; bases not matched to a gene: 0. The germline CDR1 and CDR2 sequences are MNHEY and SVGEGT. This CDR3 contains 13 residues.

With respect to this clonotype: It is likely a read error, because the conserved phenylalanine at the end of the CDR3 is missing. The rearrangement joins TRBV29-1 to TRBJ1-2; 10 nucleotides line up with TRBD1. This CDR3 has 14 residues. The germline CDR1 and CDR2 sequences are SQVTM and ANQGSEA. V lost 4 bases and J lost 7; bases outside the gene matches: 9. CDR3 sequence (DNA): TGCAGCGTTGTCCCAACAGGACAGGGGGTTGGCTACACCCTA. This codes for CSVVPTGQGVGYTL.

In its sample, this clonotype was seen many times. This chain connects TRBV12-3 or TRBV12-4 to TRBJ1-5; unclear D gene. V was shortened by 3 bases and J by 4 bases, with 10 bases between the two germline ends. CDR3 length: 14 residues. The CDR3 region has the DNA TGTGCCAGCAGTTTTGTAAGGGCTAATCAGCCCCAGCATTTT. This encodes CASSFVRANQPQHF.

At least ten counts were recorded for this clonotype. V and J are TRBV29-1 and TRBJ2-7, with a tentative D call TRBD1 (6 bases). The V end lost 4 bases, the J end lost 4 bases, and 11 bases lay between the germline ends. The CDR3 has 12 amino acids. Germline V gene lookup returns CDR1 SQVTM and CDR2 ANQGSEA. CDR3 sequence reads: CSVGDRQYEQYF. The CDR3 DNA reads TGCAGCGTTGGAGACAGGCAGTACGAGCAGTACTTC.

On this clonotype: The junction shows a germline mismatch at one end, possibly a read error. This sequence joins TRBV11-2 and TRBJ1-3; D perhaps matches TRBD1 (6 bases). The CDR3 contains 14 residues. Germline CDR1 and CDR2: SGHAT and FQNNGV. The CDR3 nucleotides are TGTACCAGCAGCCCCGGGGGGCGAGGAAACACCACATATTTT. This sequence encodes CTSSPGGRGNTTYF.

A remark on this clonotype: This may arise from a read error, as a much more abundant clone is one base away. The rearrangement links TRBV6-5 to TRBJ1-5; the match to TRBD1 covers 7 bases. The germline V gene has CDR1 MNHEY and CDR2 SVGAGI. The CDR3 runs 15 residues. Trimming took 5 bases from V and 6 from J; bases not matched to a gene: 10. CDR3 amino acids: CASSRTGLGIQPQHF. Here the CDR3 DNA reads TGTGCCAGCAGTCGGACAGGTTTGGGCATTCAGCCCCAGCATTTT.

This clonotype was counted many times. Here the CDR3 DNA reads TGCAGCGTTGATGATCGGGACTATGGCTACACCTTC. Translation gives CSVDDRDYGYTF. The chain is built from TRBV29-1 and TRBJ1-2; D is ambiguous. This CDR3 spans 12 amino acids. The V end lost 3 bases, the J end lost 3 bases, and 8 bases lay between the germline ends. Germline V gene lookup returns CDR1 SQVTM and CDR2 ANQGSEA.

In regard to this clonotype: A much larger clone lies a single base off, so this may be a read error. This chain connects TRBV6-1 to TRBJ2-3; TRBD2 might be the D (5 bases). The CDR3 consists of 15 residues. Germline V gene lookup returns CDR1 MNHNS and CDR2 SASEGT. V was shortened by 3 bases and J by 10 bases, with 20 bases between the two germline ends. The CDR3 sequence: CASSELSGSGGAQYF. CDR3 in DNA: TGTGCCAGCAGTGAGTTAAGCGGTTCGGGTGGTGCGCAGTATTTT.

A remark on this clonotype: One end of the junction fails to match germline, which may point to a read error. V gene TRBV14 combines with J gene TRBJ2-5; D is unresolved. The CDR3 sequence is 12 residues long. The germline CDR1 and CDR2 sequences are SGHDN and FVKESK. CDR3 protein: CAGSHVGETQYF. The CDR3 nucleotides are TGTGCCGGCAGCCACGTGGGGGAGACCCAGTACTTC.